This is a list of T cell receptor beta chains from one sample in a study of blood T cells in healthy people across ages. One entry per CDR3 protein results from TCRdb running MiXCR on the 5' RACE reads. The sample includes about a million distinct CDR3 sequences, roughly 47% of them seen just once. Sample: blood. These receptors originate from a woman aged 55-69 years in good health. CDR3s include the opening cysteine and the closing phenylalanine or tryptophan. A D gene is named only where the DNA matches it firmly. The listing skips clone size in some rows; elsewhere it reads once, few, many or a size class.

clone_size | j_call | v_call | cdr3_length | d_call | cdr3_aa | cdr3_nt
. | TRBJ2-7 | TRBV27 | 13 | . | CASRGRSLYEQYF | TGTGCCAGCAGGGGACGAAGCCTCTACGAGCAGTACTTC
. | TRBJ2-7 | TRBV3-1 | 14 | . | CASSALGSSYEQYF | TGTGCCAGCAGCGCCCTGGGAAGCTCCTACGAGCAGTACTTC
. | TRBJ1-5 | TRBV7-9 | 15 | . | CASSLLGGLDQPQHF | TGTGCCAGCAGCTTATTGGGGGGGCTCGATCAGCCCCAGCATTTT
. | TRBJ2-5 | TRBV27 | 15 | . | CASSLSRGGGETQYF | TGTGCCAGCAGTTTATCGAGAGGGGGAGGGGAGACCCAGTACTTC
. | TRBJ1-2 | TRBV9 | 19 | . | CASSVFNWLPGARGYGYTF | TGTGCCAGCAGCGTTTTTAATTGGCTCCCGGGGGCGCGTGGGTATGGCTACACCTTC
. | TRBJ2-7 | TRBV27 | 15 | TRBD1 | CASSKLPGQGPEQYF | TGTGCCAGCAGCAAACTCCCGGGACAGGGACCGGAGCAGTACTTC
many | TRBJ1-5 | TRBV4-3 | 15 | . | CASSQVAGRNQPQHF | TGCGCCAGCAGCCAAGTGGCCGGGAGAAATCAGCCCCAGCATTTT
. | TRBJ2-1 | TRBV7-9 | 13 | . | CASSTGRGNEQFF | TGTGCCAGCAGCACCGGACGCGGCAATGAGCAGTTCTTC
few | TRBJ2-1 | TRBV5-6 | 12 | . | CASSADRYEQFF | TGTGCCAGCAGCGCAGATAGGTATGAGCAGTTCTTC
few | TRBJ2-7 | TRBV7-3 | 14 | . | CASRLDFVSYEQYF | TGTGCCAGCAGGCTCGACTTCGTCTCCTACGAGCAGTACTTC
few | TRBJ2-7 | TRBV24-1 | 12 | . | CAIKPKRYEQYF | TGTGCCATCAAACCTAAGCGCTACGAGCAGTACTTC
. | TRBJ2-7 | TRBV3-1 | 15 | TRBD2 | CASSQAASGPYEQYF | TGTGCCAGCAGCCAAGCGGCTAGCGGACCATACGAGCAGTACTTC
. | TRBJ2-2 | TRBV7-9 | 16 | TRBD1 | CASSFSTGGNTGELFF | TGTGCCAGCAGCTTTTCGACAGGGGGCAACACCGGGGAGCTGTTTTTT
few | TRBJ1-2 | TRBV12-3/TRBV12-4 | 16 | . | CASSLSSFGQRYGYTF | TGTGCCAGCAGTTTAAGTAGCTTTGGACAGCGCTATGGCTACACCTTC
. | TRBJ1-2 | TRBV25-1 | 11 | . | CASRKAKGYTF | TGTGCCAGCAGAAAGGCGAAGGGCTACACCTTC
. | TRBJ2-1 | TRBV29-1 | 12 | TRBD2 | CGLTSGYNGQFF | TGCGGTCTCACTAGCGGCTACAATGGGCAGTTCTTC
. | TRBJ2-7 | TRBV4-2 | 16 | TRBD2 | CASSRRLAGDLNEQYF | TGTGCCAGCAGCCGCAGACTAGCGGGAGATCTCAATGAGCAGTACTTC
few | TRBJ2-1 | TRBV7-8 | 14 | . | CASSFWELGNEQFF | TGTGCCAGCAGCTTCTGGGAATTGGGCAATGAGCAGTTCTTC
. | TRBJ2-3 | TRBV28 | 12 | . | CASSNPRDTQYF | TGTGCCAGCAGTAACCCACGAGATACGCAGTATTTT
. | TRBJ1-2 | TRBV12-3/TRBV12-4 | 16 | . | CASSLGIWGLGYGYTF | TGTGCCAGCAGTTTAGGTATCTGGGGGCTAGGCTATGGCTACACCTTC
. | TRBJ1-2 | TRBV6-6 | 12 | . | CATHREDYGYTF | TGTGCCACCCACAGGGAGGACTATGGCTACACCTTC
once | TRBJ2-3 | TRBV20-1 | 17 | . | CSTRDLRGLAKTDTQYF | TGCAGTACTAGAGATTTGAGGGGGCTAGCGAAGACGGATACGCAGTATTTT
few | TRBJ1-5 | TRBV5-5 | 13 | . | CASSLSPNQPQHF | TGTGCCAGCAGCTTGTCCCCTAATCAGCCCCAGCATTTT
once | TRBJ2-7 | TRBV20-1 | 15 | . | CSAKGTREFDYEQYF | TGCAGTGCTAAAGGGACTCGAGAATTCGACTACGAGCAGTACTTC
. | TRBJ2-6 | TRBV5-1 | 15 | . | CASSSQVSGANVLTF | TGCGCCAGCAGCTCACAGGTTTCAGGGGCCAACGTCCTGACTTTC
. | TRBJ2-2 | TRBV5-1 | 11 | . | CASSLSRELFF | TGCGCCAGCAGCTTGAGTCGGGAGCTGTTTTTT
. | TRBJ2-7 | TRBV6-5 | 13 | . | CASSQDGAYEQYF | TGTGCCAGCAGCCAGGACGGAGCCTACGAGCAGTACTTC
many | TRBJ2-7 | TRBV4-2 | 15 | . | CASSQESASFHEQYF | TGTGCCAGCAGCCAAGAAAGCGCTAGCTTCCACGAGCAGTACTTC
. | TRBJ2-7 | TRBV13 | 15 | TRBD2 | CASSSPLAGLGEQYF | TGTGCCAGCAGCTCGCCTCTAGCGGGACTTGGTGAGCAGTACTTC
. | TRBJ2-1 | TRBV20-1 | 15 | TRBD2 | CSARSAGAGYNEQFF | TGCAGTGCTAGATCAGCGGGAGCGGGATACAATGAGCAGTTCTTC
. | TRBJ1-6 | TRBV28 | 16 | TRBD1 | CASRPFDRAATSPLHF | TGTGCCAGCAGACCTTTCGACAGGGCGGCTACTTCACCCCTCCACTTT
. | TRBJ1-5 | TRBV7-2 | 15 | TRBD1 | CASSVQGAVSMPQHF | TGTGCCAGCAGCGTACAGGGGGCGGTTTCGATGCCCCAGCATTTT
. | TRBJ2-5 | TRBV20-1 | 14 | TRBD2 | CSADGTSGSGEQYF | TGCAGTGCTGATGGGACTAGCGGGAGCGGTGAGCAGTACTTC
few | TRBJ2-7 | TRBV6-2/TRBV6-3 | 18 | TRBD2 | CASSYHGRSGSQAYEQYF | TGTGCCAGCAGCTACCACGGGCGGAGCGGGAGCCAAGCCTACGAGCAGTACTTC
. | TRBJ2-7 | TRBV7-2 | 11 | . | CASSSTPLLYF | TGTGCCAGCAGCTCCACCCCGCTCCTGTACTTC
few | TRBJ1-2 | TRBV9 | 14 | TRBD1 | CASSAGTGSRGYTF | TGTGCCAGCAGCGCTGGGACAGGGTCGCGTGGCTACACCTTC
few | TRBJ2-5 | TRBV4-1 | 18 | . | CASSQDYVGGPTRETQYF | TGCGCCAGCAGCCAAGACTATGTGGGCGGTCCAACCCGAGAGACCCAGTACTTC
. | TRBJ2-6 | TRBV6-1 | 20 | . | CASSEVLGIAWSSGANVLTF | TGTGCCAGCAGTGAAGTCTTGGGTATCGCTTGGAGCTCTGGGGCCAACGTCCTGACTTTC
. | TRBJ2-1 | TRBV20-1 | 15 | TRBD2 | CSARAWREYYYEQFF | TGCAGTGCTAGAGCGTGGCGGGAGTATTACTATGAGCAGTTCTTC
. | TRBJ2-1 | TRBV29-1 | 14 | TRBD1 | CSVDSGQGSYEQFF | TGCAGCGTTGATTCGGGACAGGGTTCCTACGAGCAGTTCTTC
few | TRBJ1-1 | TRBV7-9 | 15 | . | CASSLDSGRNTEAFF | TGTGCCAGCAGTCTTGACAGTGGCCGGAACACTGAAGCTTTCTTT
. | TRBJ1-2 | TRBV20-1 | 14 | . | CSARDRQERDGYTF | TGCAGTGCTAGAGATCGACAGGAACGTGATGGCTACACCTTC
few | TRBJ2-1 | TRBV12-3/TRBV12-4 | 15 | . | CASRIRGDFGNEQFF | TGTGCCAGCAGAATTCGGGGCGACTTCGGGAATGAGCAGTTCTTC
. | TRBJ2-7 | TRBV4-1 | 15 | . | CASSQEGTLPYEQYF | TGCGCCAGCAGCCAAGAGGGGACCTTACCCTACGAGCAGTACTTC
. | TRBJ2-3 | TRBV20-1 | 19 | TRBD2 | CSAHGNGLAEGASTDTQYF | TGCAGTGCTCACGGAAACGGACTAGCGGAGGGGGCTAGCACAGATACGCAGTATTTT
. | TRBJ2-5 | TRBV29-1 | 13 | . | CSVETNLEETQYF | TGCAGCGTTGAAACAAACCTCGAAGAGACCCAGTACTTC
. | TRBJ2-7 | TRBV12-3/TRBV12-4 | 13 | . | CASRFRASYEQYF | TGTGCCAGCAGGTTTAGGGCCTCCTACGAGCAGTACTTC
. | TRBJ1-2 | TRBV12-3/TRBV12-4 | 13 | . | CASSVAAGDGYTF | TGTGCCAGCAGTGTGGCGGCAGGGGACGGCTACACCTTC
. | TRBJ2-1 | TRBV28 | 12 | TRBD1 | CASSFRDRGQFF | TGTGCCAGCAGTTTCCGGGACAGGGGTCAGTTCTTC
. | TRBJ1-2 | TRBV7-9 | 12 | . | CVSREGGYGYTF | TGTGTCAGCAGAGAAGGGGGCTATGGCTACACCTTC
. | TRBJ2-1 | TRBV5-1 | 14 | . | CASSRTRTVNEQFF | TGTGCCAGCAGCCGGACCCGGACAGTCAATGAGCAGTTCTTC
. | TRBJ2-1 | TRBV28 | 14 | . | CASSGDSTYNEQFF | TGTGCCAGCAGTGGTGACTCCACCTACAATGAGCAGTTCTTC
few | TRBJ2-3 | TRBV12-3/TRBV12-4 | 15 | TRBD2 | CASSLSGGGPDTQYF | TGTGCCAGCAGTTTAAGCGGGGGGGGGCCAGATACGCAGTATTTT